This T cell receptor (beta chain) was captured in a study of cytomegalovirus exposure and HLA in healthy donors. Whole-study context: The approximately 130 validation repertoires matched the approximately 700 first-cohort repertoires in platform, a later analysis reported.

The CDR3 runs 14 residues. J gave up 2 bases and V 5 bases, and 4 bases lay outside the gene matches. Germline V gene sequence: CDR1 SGHTA, CDR2 FQGNSA. General study findings and limits: The TCR clusters that emerged in the first cohort tended, a later analysis found, to co-occur in the approximately 130 validation repertoires. Through in vitro validation, three CMV-associated chains were shown to be specific for CMV antigens.

Worth noting for this clone: Its antigen is still unknown.

Sequencing was performed with immunoSEQ multiplex PCR; in TCRdb, only in-frame clones are kept and a portion is missing. The data contain some 110,000 clones, 88% of them singletons. The sample comprised PBMCs. The receptor was isolated from a woman between 18 and 29 years old in good health and CMV-seropositive. The V call is TRBV7-2, the J call TRBJ2-7, with 9 bases lining up with TRBD1. CDR3 bases: TGTGCCAGCAGCATATACAGGGGGCCCTACGAGCAGTACTTC. Translating it yields CASSIYRGPYEQYF.